The T cell receptor beta chain under discussion was sequenced for a study of blood T cells in healthy people across ages. Study-wide background: For every two T cells, template switching captured about one barcoded beta molecule. Study-wide results and limits: Comparison with aged donors showed that long-lived donors had more naive CD4+ cells and higher diversity. With naive T cell percentage, TCR beta diversity showed a strong correlation.

Germline assignment: CDR1 SEHNR and CDR2 FQNEAQ (reference sequence). Trimming left V 4 bases short and J 2 bases short, with 19 bases between. The CDR3 consists of 17 residues. Regarding this clonotype: The antigen is unknown.

Using a J-beta primer mix together with a sample-barcoded 5' primer, a second PCR was run for roughly 7 to 12 cycles. MiXCR, applied by TCRdb to the 5' RACE reads, yields one record per CDR3 protein. This sample has 1.5 million to 2 million distinct CDR3 sequences, with around 50% found just once. Each donor's blood draw was roughly 10 milliliters of peripheral blood. The genes are TRBV7-9 and TRBJ2-3; D might be TRBD1 (5 bases). The origin of this receptor is a woman in her forties in good health. Sequences were obtained from blood. CDR3 DNA sequence: TGTGCCAGCAGCTCTTATTCGGGCCTCAGGGTCACAGATACGCAGTATTTT. This encodes CASSSYSGLRVTDTQYF.